This T cell receptor beta chain came from a study of shared clonotypes between healthy human individuals. This table comes from immunoSEQ multiplex PCR, and its TCRdb copy is limited to in-frame clones, with some not included. The sample holds 2 million to 2.5 million clones; 93% are singletons and the top ten take about 0.39%. Trimming took 4 bases from V and 3 from J, leaving 22 bases between them. The CDR3 consists of 17 residues. The germline CDR1 and CDR2 sequences are SGHRS and YFSETQ. The source of this sequence is a man aged 18 to 30 in good health. Some clones in this sample may be carry-over from other donors' samples. The chain employs TRBV5-1 and TRBJ1-2; D may be TRBD1 (5 bases). Sequencing was done on a sample of naive CD4+ T cells from PBMCs. Specified subset: CD45RA+ positively selected. DNA of the CDR3: TGCGCCAGCAGCGCCCCTCCGGGGCGCTCGTATGACTATGGCTACACCTTC. Protein sequence: CASSAPPGRSYDYGYTF.